This record looks at one TCR beta chain sequence and its context. This clonotype was picked up a small number of times. Its cognate antigen has yet to be identified. No base quality values were provided; no much bigger clone lies one nucleotide off. Donors were roughly 40 systemically healthy Caucasian individuals from Russia aged roughly 6 to 90 years. Each donor gave ten milliliters of peripheral blood, collected into EDTA-treated Vacutainer tubes. Ficoll-Paque density-gradient centrifugation was used to isolate PBMCs, with at least 6 million obtained per sample. Trizol reagent was used to extract total RNA from the PBMCs, yielding at least 6 micrograms per sample. For every donor, an aliquot of PBMCs went through flow cytometry to measure the percentages of naive CD45RAhigh/CD27high T cells. Clipping removes 2 bases from V and 5 bases from J, with 10 as the unmatched junction base count. From the cysteine up to the phenylalanine, the CDR3 has a length of 16 residues. Solely the CDR3 DNA is kept, with 48 bases framed from the first base. As encoded in the germline V gene, CDR1 is SGHRS while CDR2 is YFSETQ.

The data originate from a study of blood T cells in healthy people across ages (dated by TCRdb to the mid-2010s). For context, the study as a whole: In model experiments, template switching captured about one uniquely barcoded TCR beta cDNA molecule for every two T cells. Four age groups were formed from the donors: young (average about 15 years), middle-aged (just under 40), aged (about 68) and long-lived (around 82). The study analyzed two additional independent replicas of 1 million unique cDNA reads from the same blood draw for two donors, one aged 18 to 30 and one aged 80 or older. To avoid experimental bias, donors of different ages were spread randomly across the sequencing lanes. The study measured age-related changes in TCR beta repertoire diversity using deep sequencing normalized with unique cDNA molecular identifiers. The paper as a whole reports these results and caveats: Compared with the aged group, the long-lived group had more naive CD4+ T cells, fewer expanded clones and increased TCR diversity, a pattern suggesting age selection. Total diversity estimates from one million sequenced T cells were considered lower bounds and underestimates. As age increased, observed TCR beta diversity per million T cells dropped in a roughly linear way, and a significant reduction was already evident by age approximately 40. Because profiling used bulk unsorted PBMCs, naive and antigen-experienced compartments could not be compared conclusively. Because the CMV infection status of the donors was unknown, age-related changes in expanded clonotypes may potentially have been confounded. Observed TCR beta diversity correlated strongly with the percentage of naive T cells measured by flow cytometry.

Libraries came from 5' RACE. TCRdb shows the sequencer as Illumina HiSeq 2500. A second PCR of 7 to 11 cycles was performed with a sample-barcoded 5' primer and a J-beta primer mix. Each TCR beta cDNA molecule received a unique molecular identifier from a template-switch 5' adaptor carrying 12 random nucleotides. Each sample yielded at least 2.5 million CDR3-containing paired-end reads. First-strand cDNA synthesis was performed from all RNA using the Mint cDNA synthesis kit, with priming by a TRBC-specific oligonucleotide. Following uracil-DNA glycosylase treatment, a first 18-cycle PCR with universal primers M1SS and BC2_uni_R was performed on all cDNA. The original methods were these. For normalization, 1 million high-quality reads, each with a distinct molecular identifier, were randomly selected from each sample. Reads sharing molecular identifiers were discarded rather than binned into consensus sequences. MiTCR, with a Q25 quality threshold and the strictest error-elimination algorithm, was used for CDR3 identification, clonotype clustering and error correction. Lower-bound total TCR beta diversity was estimated with a nonparametric unseen species model using Euler transformation. TCRdb handled the public reads itself, with Q25 trimming in fastp and clone calling in MiXCR, and kept productive beta chains. Each CDR3 protein appears once, grouped with its most common genes and DNA. The V and J calls shown here were made by TCRdb, not taken from the authors' results. For this sample the table gives approximately 880,000 distinct CDR3 sequences, of which 48% were detected only once. Of the sample, roughly an eighth falls within the top ten clones.

The origin of this receptor is a man aged 25-40 years in good health. The material sequenced was blood. The receptor chain draws on TRBV5-1 and TRBJ2-1; a stretch of 7 junction bases matches TRBD1. Here the CDR3 is given as CASSFARQGLNNEQFF. The DNA reads as follows: TGCGCCAGCAGCTTCGCAAGACAGGGCCTTAACAATGAGCAGTTCTTC.